The rows below give T cell receptor beta chains drawn from one sample of a study of graft-versus-host responses after intestinal transplantation. Their recognized antigens are unknown. The protocol was immunoSEQ multiplex PCR, while the TCRdb copy is restricted to in-frame clones and leaves out a portion. The data contain some 83,000 clones, roughly 91% of them seen just once; the ten biggest clones take up 0.1%. Sequencing was performed on unstimulated CD4+ T cells sorted from spleen or lymph node cells, taken before intestinal transplant. The receptors stem from a human donor who received an intestinal transplant. The CDR3 runs from the conserved cysteine through the conserved F or W. Each record gives: D gene, J gene, clone size, V gene, CDR3 DNA, CDR3 protein. The D gene is left open where the match is weak. Size is stated for part of the rows, as once, few or many counts, or as a class when the clone is expanded.

>-|TRBJ1-2|-|TRBV11-3
TGTGCCAGCAGCTTAGTTTCCTCCGAGGGCTATGGCTACACCTTC
CASSLVSSEGYGYTF
>-|TRBJ2-7|-|TRBV7-6
TGTGCCAGCAGCTTAGCCTCCGACAAGACCTACGAGCAGTACTTC
CASSLASDKTYEQYF
>TRBD1|TRBJ2-7|-|TRBV30
TGTGCCTGGAGTAAGGGGGCGTACGAGCAGTACTTC
CAWSKGAYEQYF
>TRBD2|TRBJ2-7|-|TRBV7-2
TGTGCCAGCAGCACCCGGACGGGGGGGGACGAGCAGTACTTC
CASSTRTGGDEQYF
>TRBD1|TRBJ2-1|-|TRBV7-2
TGTGCCAGCAGCCCTGAGGGGACAGGGTACAATGAGCAGTTCTTC
CASSPEGTGYNEQFF
>-|TRBJ1-1|-|TRBV7-9
TGTGCCAGCAGCTTAGGTGTGACACCGAACACTGAAGCTTTCTTT
CASSLGVTPNTEAFF
>-|TRBJ1-1|-|TRBV19
TGTGCCAGTAGTATTAGGGGCCAGCTACCTGAAGCTTTCTTT
CASSIRGQLPEAFF
>-|TRBJ2-5|-|TRBV25-1
TGTGCCAGCAGTGGGACAGGGAGGGGTTTGGCAGCCCAGTACTTC
CASSGTGRGLAAQYF
>-|TRBJ1-1|few|TRBV10-1
TGCGCCAGCAGCGAGGAGAGTGGCACTGAAGCTTTCTTT
CASSEESGTEAFF
>-|TRBJ2-7|-|TRBV19
TGTGCCAGTAGTATAACCAGTTTACACTCCTACGAGCAGTACTTC
CASSITSLHSYEQYF
>-|TRBJ2-1|-|TRBV7-2
TGTGCCAGCAGCCCACCGCGTAGTATGTTCTACAATGAGCAGTTCTTC
CASSPPRSMFYNEQFF
>-|TRBJ1-5|few|TRBV6-6
TGTGCCAGCAGTTATGGAGGGGGCAATCAGCCCCAGCATTTT
CASSYGGGNQPQHF
>TRBD2|TRBJ2-3|once|TRBV5-1
TGCGCCAGCAGCTTGGAATTGCGGGGGGGCGGGTCAGATACGCAGTATTTT
CASSLELRGGGSDTQYF
>TRBD1|TRBJ2-7|-|TRBV4-3
TGCGCCAGCAGCCAGATCCGGGACAGGGGTCAGCAGTACTTC
CASSQIRDRGQQYF
>-|TRBJ1-1|-|TRBV6-1
TGTGCCAGCAGTCCAGCGAAAGCTTTCTTT
CASSPAKAFF
>TRBD1|TRBJ1-4|-|TRBV9
TGTGCCAGCAGCGTGGGACAGGGGAATGAAAAACTGTTTTTT
CASSVGQGNEKLFF
>-|TRBJ2-3|-|TRBV29-1
TGCAGCATGAACAGGGCAGGTACGCAGTATTTT
CSMNRAGTQYF
>TRBD2|TRBJ2-5|-|TRBV20-1
TGCGGCGGGGGGGATGGGGAGACCCAGTACTTC
CGGGDGETQYF
>TRBD1|TRBJ1-2|-|TRBV2
TGTGCCAGCAGTCGGGACAGGGGGCGGATCAGCTATGGCTACACCTTC
CASSRDRGRISYGYTF
>-|TRBJ1-6|-|TRBV5-8
TGTGCCAGCAGCCGAAACCCAGGGGCCCGTAATTCACCCCTCCACTTT
CASSRNPGARNSPLHF
>TRBD1|TRBJ1-3|-|TRBV30
TGTGCCTGGAGTATGAGGGGGCGCAGGGAAAACACCATATATTTT
CAWSMRGRRENTIYF
>-|TRBJ2-3|-|TRBV30
TGTGCCTGGAGTGAATGGCAGGGGTACACAGATACGCAGTATTTT
CAWSEWQGYTDTQYF
>TRBD2|TRBJ2-3|-|TRBV2
TGTGCCAGCAGTGAAATCCTAGCGGGACGCACAGATACGCAGTATTTT
CASSEILAGRTDTQYF
>-|TRBJ1-6|few|TRBV4-3
TGCGCCAGCAGCCAAGTTACCGGTGATTCACCCCTCCACTTT
CASSQVTGDSPLHF
>TRBD1|TRBJ1-5|-|TRBV6-5
TGTGCCAGCAGTACCACAGGGGGCATGGGTCAGCCCCAGCATTTT
CASSTTGGMGQPQHF
>-|TRBJ2-1|-|TRBV6-9
TGTGCCAGCAGTGGAAGGGGGTACAATGAGCAGTTCTTC
CASSGRGYNEQFF
>TRBD1|TRBJ2-4|-|TRBV7-2
TGTGCCAGCAGCTTAGAGGGGGCGTCGCAAGCCAAAAACATTCAGTACTTC
CASSLEGASQAKNIQYF
>-|TRBJ2-6|-|TRBV2
TGTGCCAGCAGTGCCGACATCGGCGGGGCCAACGTCCTGACTTTC
CASSADIGGANVLTF
>-|TRBJ1-2|-|TRBV27
TGTGCCAGCAGTTTTTTAGGGGAAGGACAGAGGATGTATGGCTACACCTTC
CASSFLGEGQRMYGYTF
>TRBD1|TRBJ2-3|-|TRBV23-1
TGCGCCAGCAGTCTGCCCCATATCGGGGGACAGGGGACAGATACGCAGTATTTT
CASSLPHIGGQGTDTQYF